These 23 T cell receptor beta chains originate from one sample sequenced in a study of blood T cell repertoires in COVID-19. Method: immunoSEQ multiplex PCR; TCRdb's copy keeps in-frame clones and lacks some. The data hold 40,000 to 60,000 clones, with roughly 86% observed a single time. The sample consisted of peripheral blood. These receptors all stem from a man aged 40-49 years with active COVID-19.

J is TRBJ1-6 and V is TRBV5-1; D is perhaps TRBD1 (5 bases). The V end lost 4 bases, the J end lost 10 bases, and 21 bases lay between the germline ends. Germline CDR1 is SGHRS and CDR2 is YFSETQ. This CDR3 spans 16 amino acids. CDR3 loop: CASSLRGGVPTSPLHF. CDR3 in DNA: TGCGCCAGCAGCCTGCGGGGGGGGGTACCCACGTCACCCCTCCACTTT.

CDR3 loop: CATSDRDRGGYTF. CDR3 nucleotides: TGTGCCACCAGTGACCGGGACAGGGGGGGCTACACCTTC. The V gene is TRBV24-1, the J gene TRBJ1-2, with TRBD1 matching 11 bases. Looked up from germline, CDR1 is KGHDR and CDR2 is SFDVKD. CDR3 length equals 13 residues. Trimming took 4 bases from V and 8 from J; bases not matched to a gene: 2.

V gene TRBV18 combines with J gene TRBJ2-7, with TRBD1 matching 8 bases. Germline-derived CDR1 and CDR2 are KGHSH and LQKENI. J lost 5 bases, V lost 0 bases, and 6 bases had no gene match. This CDR3 is 15 amino acids long. Here the CDR3 reads CASSPPGQGRNEQYF. CDR3 in DNA: TGTGCCAGCTCACCACCCGGACAGGGTAGAAACGAGCAGTACTTC.

This chain connects TRBV29-1 to TRBJ2-3; a weak D match, TRBD1 (6 bases). V was shortened by 4 bases and J by 1 base, with 6 bases between the two germline ends. Germline V lookup: CDR1 SQVTM, CDR2 ANQGSEA. This CDR3 spans 12 amino acids. As DNA, the CDR3 is TGCAGCGTTGGACAGGGCACAGATACGCAGTATTTT. Translating gives CSVGQGTDTQYF.

The chain links TRBV19 to TRBJ1-1; perhaps TRBD1 as D (6 bases). Trimming stripped 4 bases from V and 4 bases from J, with 16 bases between. CDR1 and CDR2 from the germline V gene are LNHDA and SQIVND (reference sequence). This CDR3 has 15 amino acids. CDR3 sequence reads: CASSNPPGVTTEAFF. DNA for the CDR3: TGTGCCAGTAGTAACCCACCAGGGGTAACCACTGAAGCTTTCTTT.

The V and J genes are TRBV11-3 and TRBJ2-3; the match to TRBD2 covers 11 bases. Looked up from germline, CDR1 is SGHNT and CDR2 is YENEEA. V was pared by 1 base and J by 0 bases, with 9 bases of the junction left unmatched. The CDR3 covers 19 residues. For the CDR3, the DNA is TGTGCCAGCAGCTTAGGGCCCAAAACTAGCGGGGGAAGCACAGATACGCAGTATTTT. Translated, it gives CASSLGPKTSGGSTDTQYF. The full variable domain, in which reference TRBV11-3 and TRBJ2-3 provide the parts outside the CDR3, is EAGVVQSPRYKIIEKKQPVAFWCNPISGHNTLYWYLQNLGQGPELLIRYENEEAVDDSQLPKDRFSAERLKGVDSTLKIQPAELGDSAVYLCASSLGPKTSGGSTDTQYFGPGTRLTVL.

V gene TRBV5-1 combines with J gene TRBJ2-1, with D perhaps TRBD1 (6 bases). Germline CDR1 and CDR2: SGHRS and YFSETQ. V lost 4 bases and J lost 0, with 14 bases in between. This CDR3 is 16 amino acids long. The CDR3 sequence is CASSIQGIGSYNEQFF. In DNA, the CDR3 is TGCGCCAGCAGCATACAGGGTATCGGCTCCTACAATGAGCAGTTCTTC. Full variable domain (missing parts from reference TRBV5-1 and TRBJ2-1): KAGVTQTPRYLIKTRGQQVTLSCSPISGHRSVSWYQQTPGQGLQFLFEYFSETQRNKGNFPGRFSGRQFSNSRSEMNVSTLELGDSALYLCASSIQGIGSYNEQFFGPGTRLTVL.

This clone was seen only a few times. V and J are TRBV27 and TRBJ2-7, with D uncertain. The CDR3 is made up of 16 amino acids. V was shortened by 6 bases and J by 1 base, with 19 bases between the two germline ends. Looked up from germline, CDR1 is MNHEY and CDR2 is SMNVEV (reference sequence). CDR3 DNA sequence: TGTGCCAGCAGGCCAATAGGAGCTCCTCGTTCCTACGAGCAGTACTTC. This sequence encodes CASRPIGAPRSYEQYF.

The V gene is TRBV4-1, the J gene TRBJ1-1, with TRBD1 matching over 7 bases. Germline CDR1 reads MGHRA; CDR2 reads YSYEKL. The CDR3 covers 17 residues. V trimming: 6 bases; J trimming: 1 base; junction bases outside the gene matches: 14. The CDR3 region has the DNA TGCGCCAGCAGAAGCCCAACAGGGGCAAATGGGAACACTGAAGCTTTCTTT. Translating it yields CASRSPTGANGNTEAFF.

This clone was observed once. The rearrangement links TRBV7-9 to TRBJ1-2; maybe TRBD1 (6 bases). The germline V gene encodes CDR1 SEHNR and CDR2 FQNEAQ (reference sequence). The CDR3 has 16 amino acids. With 1 base removed from V and 2 bases from J, the gap between germline ends came to 14 bases. CDR3 amino acids: CASSLGGARGNYGYTF. DNA for the CDR3: TGTGCCAGCAGCTTAGGAGGAGCAAGGGGGAACTATGGCTACACCTTC. The full variable domain, rest sourced from reference TRBV7-9 and TRBJ1-2, is DTGVSQNPRHKITKRGQNVTFRCDPISEHNRLYWYRQTLGQGPEFLTYFQNEAQLEKSRLLSDRFSAERPKGSFSTLEIQRTEQGDSAMYLCASSLGGARGNYGYTFGSGTRLTVV.

The chain carries TRBV29-1 and TRBJ1-1, with D possibly matching TRBD1 (6 bases). This CDR3 has 13 amino acids. Germline CDR1 SQVTM, CDR2 ANQGSEA. V lost 3 bases to trimming and J lost 0 bases, with 8 bases between them. The CDR3: CSVDRGLNTEAFF. CDR3 nucleotide sequence: TGCAGCGTTGACAGGGGTTTGAACACTGAAGCTTTCTTT.

The chain employs TRBV11-1 and TRBJ1-6; D is unclear. Germline V gene sequence: CDR1 SGHAT, CDR2 FQDESV (reference sequence). The CDR3 is 14 amino acids. Trimming removed 2 bases from V and 8 bases from J, with 10 bases in between. For the CDR3, the DNA is TGTGCCAGCAGCTTAAATCCTCGGGATTCACCCCTCCACTTT. It codes for CASSLNPRDSPLHF. The variable domain in full, with the rest retrieved from reference TRBV11-1 and TRBJ1-6, is EAEVAQSPRYKITEKSQAVAFWCDPISGHATLYWYRQILGQGPELLVQFQDESVVDDSQLPKDRFSAERLKGVDSTLKIQPAELGDSAMYLCASSLNPRDSPLHFGNGTRLTVT.

V and J are TRBV28 and TRBJ1-5; TRBD1 aligns across 7 bases. V lost 5 bases to trimming and J lost 6 bases; unmatched junction nucleotides: 4. Germline V gives CDR1 MDHEN, CDR2 SYDVKM. The CDR3 has 13 amino acids. The CDR3: CASSRQGAQPQHF. CDR3 nucleotide sequence: TGTGCCAGCAGTAGACAGGGTGCTCAGCCCCAGCATTTT.

The chain combines TRBV7-8 with TRBJ2-7, with 11 bases lining up with TRBD2. The CDR3 has 16 amino acids. Trimming cost V 1 base and J 0 bases; bases outside gene matches: 2. The germline gives CDR1 SGHVS, CDR2 FQNEAQ. The CDR3 reads CASSLVGTSGSYEQYF. In DNA form, the CDR3 reads TGTGCCAGCAGCTTAGTTGGGACTAGCGGCTCCTACGAGCAGTACTTC. Together with reference TRBV7-8 and TRBJ2-7, the CDR3 gives the full variable domain: GAGVSQSPRYKVAKRGQDVALRCDPISGHVSLFWYQQALGQGPEFLTYFQNEAQLDKSGLPSDRFFAERPEGSVSTLKIQRTQQEDSAVYLCASSLVGTSGSYEQYFGPGTRLTVT.

V is TRBV27 and J is TRBJ2-3; 10 positions match TRBD2. Unmatched junction bases numbered 7, after V lost 5 bases and J lost 8 bases. The germline V gene has CDR1 MNHEY and CDR2 SMNVEV (reference sequence). The CDR3 runs 14 residues. The CDR3 DNA follows: TGTGCCAGCAGTCCCGGGACTAGCGCCCCTACGCAGTATTTT. It specifies CASSPGTSAPTQYF.

This clone was recorded once. V gene TRBV7-9 combines with J gene TRBJ1-2; D is possibly TRBD1 (6 bases). Germline V CDR1 and CDR2: SEHNR, FQNEAQ (reference sequence). This CDR3 region has 14 residues. Trimming took 4 bases from V and 4 from J, leaving 13 bases between them. Here the CDR3 DNA reads TGTGCCAGCAGCTCCGAGGGGGGGATCTATGGCTACACCTTC. Residues: CASSSEGGIYGYTF.

This clone turned up a few times. This rearrangement joins TRBV7-3 to TRBJ2-1, with 9 bases matching TRBD2. J gave up 1 base and V 5 bases, and 15 bases lay outside the gene matches. Germline V CDR1 and CDR2: SGHTA, FQGTGA. The CDR3 is 19 amino acids. Here the CDR3 reads CASSPRKLAGPGSYNEQFF. CDR3 sequence (DNA): TGTGCCAGCAGCCCCCGGAAGCTAGCGGGACCGGGATCCTACAATGAGCAGTTCTTC.

This chain connects TRBV5-6 to TRBJ2-1; 13 nucleotides match TRBD2. The CDR3 consists of 18 residues. Looked up from germline, CDR1 is SGHDT and CDR2 is YYEEEE. V lost 1 base, J lost 2 bases, and 6 bases stayed unmatched. The CDR3 DNA sequence: TGTGCCAGCAGCTTGAAGCCGGGACTAGCGGGGCCCTACAATGAGCAGTTCTTC. Protein product: CASSLKPGLAGPYNEQFF. The variable domain in full, with the rest retrieved from reference TRBV5-6 and TRBJ2-1, is DAGVTQSPTHLIKTRGQQVTLRCSPKSGHDTVSWYQQALGQGPQFIFQYYEEEERQRGNFPDRFSGHQFPNYSSELNVNALLLGDSALYLCASSLKPGLAGPYNEQFFGPGTRLTVL.

The V gene is TRBV11-2, the J gene TRBJ2-2; D may be TRBD2 (5 bases). Germline CDR1 and CDR2: SGHAT and FQNNGV. This CDR3 is 14 amino acids long. V was pared by 5 bases and J by 0 bases, with 7 bases between. The CDR3 nucleotides read TGTGCCAGCAGCCCGACTACGAACACCGGGGAGCTGTTTTTT. This translates into CASSPTTNTGELFF. Full variable domain (outside the CDR3, taken from reference TRBV11-2 and TRBJ2-2): EAGVAQSPRYKIIEKRQSVAFWCNPISGHATLYWYQQILGQGPKLLIQFQNNGVVDDSQLPKDRFSAERLKGVDSTLKIQPAKLEDSAVYLCASSPTTNTGELFFGEGSRLTVL.

This sequence joins TRBV4-2 and TRBJ1-2; TRBD1 agrees at 7 bases. The CDR3 is 15 amino acids. CDR1 LGHNA and CDR2 YNFKEQ come from the germline V gene. The V gene end was trimmed by 0 bases and the J gene end by 5 bases; junction bases not matched to a gene: 6. The CDR3 DNA is TGTGCCAGCAGCCAAGAACGGACAGGTCGATATGGCTACACCTTC. This gives the protein CASSQERTGRYGYTF.

The chain joins TRBV28 to TRBJ2-4; 11 nucleotides align to TRBD2. The junction had 4 bases not matched to a gene; V was cut back by 1 base and J by 2 bases. The CDR3 has 17 amino acids. Germline V CDR1 and CDR2: MDHEN, SYDVKM. The CDR3 region has the DNA TGTGCCAGCAGTTTATATCGACTAGCGGGAACCAAAAACATTCAGTACTTC. Protein sequence: CASSLYRLAGTKNIQYF.

In DNA, the CDR3 is TGCAGCGTTGAAGGAAAAAAGGACAGCCAAGAGACCCAGTACTTC. This encodes CSVEGKKDSQETQYF. This chain links TRBV29-1 with TRBJ2-5; D might be TRBD1 (6 bases). In germline, CDR1 is SQVTM, CDR2 ANQGSEA. There are 15 residues in the CDR3. V lost 1 base, J lost 1 base, and 13 bases lay in between. Full variable domain (missing parts from reference TRBV29-1 and TRBJ2-5): SAVISQKPSRDICQRGTSLTIQCQVDSQVTMMFWYRQQPGQSLTLIATANQGSEATYESGFVIDKFPISRPNLTFSTLTVSNMSPEDSSIYLCSVEGKKDSQETQYFGPGTRLLVL.

V is TRBV12-3 or TRBV12-4 and J is TRBJ1-1; 7 positions match TRBD1. This CDR3 is built from 13 residues. V was clipped by 3 bases and J by 4 bases; unmatched bases: 2. The CDR3 is CASSFDRVTEAFF. The CDR3 DNA reads TGTGCCAGCAGTTTCGACAGGGTCACTGAAGCTTTCTTT.